This T cell receptor beta chain is from a study of graft-versus-host responses after intestinal transplantation. A word on this clone: Antigen specificity is unknown.

This CDR3 is built from 14 residues. Germline V gene sequence: CDR1 MGHDK, CDR2 SYGVNS. Trimming removed 2 bases from V and 3 bases from J; junction bases left unmatched: 3. This table comes from immunoSEQ multiplex PCR, and its TCRdb copy is limited to in-frame clones, with some not included. The repertoire consists of 95,000 to 110,000 clones, with roughly 93% occurring once and the leading ten covering more than 0.95%. This receptor was identified in a human donor who received an intestinal transplant. The chain carries TRBV25-1 and TRBJ1-2; 7 nucleotides align to TRBD1. Sequencing was performed on unstimulated CD8+ T cells sorted from spleen or lymph node cells, taken before intestinal transplant. The CDR3 region is CASSERGTDYGYTF. CDR3 DNA sequence: TGTGCCAGCAGTGAAAGAGGGACAGACTATGGCTACACCTTC.